The present TCR beta chain was sequenced within a study of CD8 T cells in ankylosing spondylitis (dated by TCRdb to 2016 to 2017). Concerning the study at large: T cell receptor beta repertoires were profiled in healthy donors and ankylosing spondylitis patients so that disease-linked TCR variants could be found. The whole study cohort included some 100 healthy donors and 25 or so ankylosing spondylitis patients. Peripheral blood was sampled, and synovial fluid was also collected from ankylosing spondylitis patients.

The CDR3 measures 12 amino acids from cysteine to phenylalanine. Only the CDR3 portion is preserved as DNA: 36 bases, with reading frame beginning at the first base. Per the germline V gene (reference sequence), DFQATT is the CDR1 and SNEGSKA is the CDR2. Relative to germline, V is 7 bases shorter and J is 11 bases shorter, with 18 bases between their ends. The investigation overall reported the following: Blood from ankylosing spondylitis patients appeared to be characterized by a TCR beta motif made up of under 10 highly homologous amino acid variants. The disease-linked clones were reported to be significantly enriched in matched synovial fluid samples from ankylosing spondylitis patients. The disease-linked clones showed a CD8+ phenotype and occurred at relatively low frequencies in peripheral blood. Some TCR beta motif variants had previously been reported in synovial fluid and blood of reactive arthritis patients, which suggested common disease-initiation mechanisms.

Note on this clonotype: Its recognized antigen is unknown. Base qualities are not provided; no much larger clone lies one nucleotide away.

Sequencing used an Illumina HiSeq 2500. Quantitative 5'-RACE with molecular barcodes was the method used to prepare the TCR beta libraries. As for the authors' bioinformatics: A new computational method based on a probabilistic model of VDJ rearrangement was used to identify disease-linked TCR variants. Clones were called with MiXCR by TCRdb after fastp trimmed the public reads at Q25, and only in-frame beta chains were retained. When rows share a CDR3 protein, they turn into one entry using the most common DNA and genes. These V and J calls are TCRdb output, not the study's own analysis. Across this sample there are hundreds of thousands of distinct CDR3 sequences, with 15% to 20% seen only once. The ten most abundant clones make up about 0.94% of the sample.

The sequence links TRBV20-1 to TRBJ2-1; the D gene cannot be named for sure. The specimen was blood, either unsorted or a sorted T cell fraction (not recorded which). The receptor was isolated from a male donor with ankylosing spondylitis. CDR3 loop: CSVSLLGTQQFF. The base sequence is TGCAGTGTTTCCTTGTTGGGCACCCAGCAGTTCTTC.